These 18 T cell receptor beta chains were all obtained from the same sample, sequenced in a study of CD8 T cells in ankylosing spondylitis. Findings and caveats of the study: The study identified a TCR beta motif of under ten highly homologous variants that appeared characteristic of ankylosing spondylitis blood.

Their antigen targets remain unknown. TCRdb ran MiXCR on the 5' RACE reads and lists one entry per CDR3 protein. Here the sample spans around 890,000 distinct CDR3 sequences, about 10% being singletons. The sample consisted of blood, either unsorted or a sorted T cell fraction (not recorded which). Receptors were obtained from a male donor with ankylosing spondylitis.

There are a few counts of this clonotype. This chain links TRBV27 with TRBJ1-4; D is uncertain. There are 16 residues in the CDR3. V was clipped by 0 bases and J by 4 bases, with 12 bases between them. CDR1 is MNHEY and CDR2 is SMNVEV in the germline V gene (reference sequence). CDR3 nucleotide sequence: TGTGCCAGCAGTTTATCGCGCCTCTTCGTTAATGAAAAACTGTTTTTT. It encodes CASSLSRLFVNEKLFF.

CDR3 amino acids: CATKRRVDEKLFF. Here the CDR3 DNA reads TGTGCCACCAAGCGCAGGGTGGATGAAAAACTGTTTTTT. V and J are TRBV15 and TRBJ1-4, with D possibly being TRBD1 (5 bases). Germline values: CDR1 LNHNV, CDR2 YYDKDF (reference sequence). The CDR3 extends over 13 amino acids. V was shortened by 7 bases and J by 6 bases, with 12 bases between the two germline ends.

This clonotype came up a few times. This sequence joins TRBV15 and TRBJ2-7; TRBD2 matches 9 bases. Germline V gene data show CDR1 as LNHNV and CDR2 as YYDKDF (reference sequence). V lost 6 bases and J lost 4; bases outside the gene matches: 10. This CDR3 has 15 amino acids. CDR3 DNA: TGTGCCACCAGTCTAGGGAGCGGGAGGTATTACGAGCAGTACTTC. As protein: CATSLGSGRYYEQYF.

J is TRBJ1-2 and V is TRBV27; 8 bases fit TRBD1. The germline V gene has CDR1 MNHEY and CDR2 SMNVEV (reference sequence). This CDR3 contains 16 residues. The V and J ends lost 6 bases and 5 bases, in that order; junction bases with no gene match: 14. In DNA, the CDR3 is TGTGCCAGCAGGGCCCCACCAGGGGGCGTAGAGTATGGCTACACCTTC. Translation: CASRAPPGGVEYGYTF.

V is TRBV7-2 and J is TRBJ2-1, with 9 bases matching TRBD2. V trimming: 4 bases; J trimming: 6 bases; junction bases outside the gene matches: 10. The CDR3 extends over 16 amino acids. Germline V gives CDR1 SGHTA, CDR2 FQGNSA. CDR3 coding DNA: TGTGCCAGCAGCTACCGGGGTAGTAGCGGGAGCAATGAGCAGTTCTTC. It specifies CASSYRGSSGSNEQFF.

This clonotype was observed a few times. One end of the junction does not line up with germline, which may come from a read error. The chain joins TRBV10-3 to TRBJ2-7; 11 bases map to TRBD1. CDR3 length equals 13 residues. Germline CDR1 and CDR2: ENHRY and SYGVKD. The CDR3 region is CATAGQGVHELYF. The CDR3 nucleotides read TGTGCCACCGCGGGACAGGGGGTCCACGAGCTGTACTTC.

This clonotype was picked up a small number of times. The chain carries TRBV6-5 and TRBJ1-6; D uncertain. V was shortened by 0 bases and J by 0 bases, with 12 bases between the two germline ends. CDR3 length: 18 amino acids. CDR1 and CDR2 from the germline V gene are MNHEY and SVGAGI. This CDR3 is CASSYSWLLSSYNSPLHF. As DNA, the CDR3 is TGTGCCAGCAGTTACTCGTGGCTGTTGAGCTCCTATAATTCACCCCTCCACTTT.

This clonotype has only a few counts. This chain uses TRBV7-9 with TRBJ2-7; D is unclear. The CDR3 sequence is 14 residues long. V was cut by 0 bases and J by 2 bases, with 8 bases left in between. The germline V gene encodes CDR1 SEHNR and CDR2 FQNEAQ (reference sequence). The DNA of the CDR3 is TGTGCCAGCAGCTTAGCGTCAATCACCTACGAGCAGTACTTC. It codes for CASSLASITYEQYF.

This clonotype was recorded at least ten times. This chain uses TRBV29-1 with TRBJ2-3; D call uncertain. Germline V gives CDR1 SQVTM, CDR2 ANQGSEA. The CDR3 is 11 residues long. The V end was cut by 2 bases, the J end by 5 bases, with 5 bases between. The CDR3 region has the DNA TGCAGCGTTGAACCGGGAGATACGCAGTATTTT. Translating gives CSVEPGDTQYF.

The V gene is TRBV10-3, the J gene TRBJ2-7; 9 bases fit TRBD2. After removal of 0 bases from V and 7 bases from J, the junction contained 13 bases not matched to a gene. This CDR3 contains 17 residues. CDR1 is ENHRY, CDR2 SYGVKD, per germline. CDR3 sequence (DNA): TGTGCCATCAGTGAGTCGAAGCGCTCTAGCGGGGCGGGAGAGCAGTACTTC. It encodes CAISESKRSSGAGEQYF.

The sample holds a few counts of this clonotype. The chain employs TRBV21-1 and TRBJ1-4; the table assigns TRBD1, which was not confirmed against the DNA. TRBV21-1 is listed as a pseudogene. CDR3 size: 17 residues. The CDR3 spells CASSLTKPGQNNEKLFF. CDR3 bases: TGTGCCAGCAGCCTAACCAAACCGGGACAGAATAATGAAAAACTGTTTTTT.

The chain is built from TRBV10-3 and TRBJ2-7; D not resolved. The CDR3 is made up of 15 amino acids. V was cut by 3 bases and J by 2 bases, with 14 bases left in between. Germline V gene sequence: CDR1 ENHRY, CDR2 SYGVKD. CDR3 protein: CAISDLRLGPYEQYF. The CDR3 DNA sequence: TGTGCCATCAGTGACTTAAGACTTGGCCCCTACGAGCAGTACTTC.

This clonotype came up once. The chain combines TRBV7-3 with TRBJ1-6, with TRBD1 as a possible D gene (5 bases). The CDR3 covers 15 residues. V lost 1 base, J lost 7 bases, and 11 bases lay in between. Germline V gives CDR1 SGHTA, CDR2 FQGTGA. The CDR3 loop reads CASSLRTNGNSPLHF. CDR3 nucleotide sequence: TGTGCCAGCAGCTTAAGGACAAACGGGAATTCACCCCTCCACTTT. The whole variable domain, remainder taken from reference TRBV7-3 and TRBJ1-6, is GAGVSQTPSNKVTEKGKYVELRCDPISGHTALYWYRQSLGQGPEFLIYFQGTGAADDSGLPNDRFFAVRPEGSVSTLKIQRTERGDSAVYLCASSLRTNGNSPLHFGNGTRLTVT.

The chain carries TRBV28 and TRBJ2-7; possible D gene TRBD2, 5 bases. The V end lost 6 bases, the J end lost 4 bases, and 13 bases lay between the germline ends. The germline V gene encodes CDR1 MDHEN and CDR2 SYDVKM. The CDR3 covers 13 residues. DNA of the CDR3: TGTGCCAGCAGCTCTTGGACGGGATACGAGCAGTACTTC. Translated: CASSSWTGYEQYF.

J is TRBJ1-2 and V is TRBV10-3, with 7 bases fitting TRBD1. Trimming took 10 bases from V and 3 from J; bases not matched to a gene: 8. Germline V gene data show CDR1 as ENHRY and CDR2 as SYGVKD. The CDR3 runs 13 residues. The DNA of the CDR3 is TGTGCCACGGTGGACAGGACGGACTATGGCTACACCTTC. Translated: CATVDRTDYGYTF.

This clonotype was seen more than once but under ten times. This CDR3 reads CSVNRRGEFRQGTQYF. The DNA for the CDR3 is TGCAGTGTCAACCGGCGGGGGGAATTTCGACAGGGTACGCAGTATTTT. This chain links TRBV20-1 with TRBJ2-3; D possibly corresponds to TRBD2 (8 bases). Looked up from germline, CDR1 is DFQATT and CDR2 is SNEGSKA (reference sequence). The CDR3 consists of 16 residues. Trimming stripped 7 bases from V and 8 bases from J, with 28 bases between.

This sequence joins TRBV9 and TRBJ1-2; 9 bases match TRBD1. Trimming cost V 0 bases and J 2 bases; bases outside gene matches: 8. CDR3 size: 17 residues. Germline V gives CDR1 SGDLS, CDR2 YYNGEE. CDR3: CASSVVRQGDVNYGYTF. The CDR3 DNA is TGTGCCAGCAGCGTAGTGAGACAGGGGGACGTAAACTATGGCTACACCTTC.

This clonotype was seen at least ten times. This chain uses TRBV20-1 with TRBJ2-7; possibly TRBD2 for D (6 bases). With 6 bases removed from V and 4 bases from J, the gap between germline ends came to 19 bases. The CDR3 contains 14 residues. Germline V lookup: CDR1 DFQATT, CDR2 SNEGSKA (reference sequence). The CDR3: CSARRVSGVYEQYF. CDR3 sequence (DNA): TGCAGTGCCCGACGCGTTTCGGGGGTGTACGAGCAGTACTTC.